The rows below give T cell receptor beta chains drawn from one sample of a study of post-analysis software for immune sequencing data. TCRdb independently ran MiXCR on the PCR reads; one entry per CDR3 protein. The table records fewer than 550,000 distinct CDR3 sequences, 34% of them present only once. The source material was blood. These receptors were taken from a girl between 2 and 17 years old with multiple sclerosis. Each CDR3 is given with its conserved first and last residue. The order of the fields is clone size, V gene, D gene, J gene, CDR3 length, CDR3 DNA, CDR3 protein. A D gene is named only where the DNA matches it firmly. Expanded clones are given a class, and other clones once, few, many or no size at all.

-	TRBV7-6	-	TRBJ2-4	12	TGTGCCGGCAGCCCCTTGTTAAACATTCAGTACTTC	CAGSPLLNIQYF
few	TRBV28	TRBD1	TRBJ2-7	13	TGTGCCAGCAATCTTCAGGGGGCGTACGAGCAGTACTTC	CASNLQGAYEQYF
few	TRBV20-1	-	TRBJ1-2	12	TGCAGTGCCCAAGTACAGGGAGATGGCTACACCTTC	CSAQVQGDGYTF
few	TRBV15	-	TRBJ2-3	15	TGTGCCACCAGCAGAGAAGCGACAGCGGCAGATACGCAGTATTTT	CATSREATAADTQYF
-	TRBV20-1	TRBD2	TRBJ2-3	18	TGCAGTGCTAGAATCGGACTAGCGGGGGGAAAAAGCACAGATACGCAGTATTTT	CSARIGLAGGKSTDTQYF
-	TRBV6-5	-	TRBJ2-1	16	TGTGCCAGCAGTTACGCGTGGGACGCAACCTACAATGAGCAGTTCTTC	CASSYAWDATYNEQFF
-	TRBV5-1	-	TRBJ2-5	14	TGCGCCAGCAGCCCCCCTCCGCCCGTCGAGACCCAGTACTTC	CASSPPPPVETQYF
-	TRBV20-1	-	TRBJ2-2	15	TGCAGTGCCCGTGCCGGCAGGGGAAACACCGGGGAGCTGTTTTTT	CSARAGRGNTGELFF
-	TRBV20-1	-	TRBJ1-2	16	TGCAGTGCTAGAGAGGATCAGTGGGAGGTTAACTATGGCTACACCTTC	CSAREDQWEVNYGYTF
few	TRBV14	TRBD1	TRBJ1-6	15	TGTGCCAGCAGCCTTTGGGACAGGGAAATTTCACCCCTCCACTTT	CASSLWDREISPLHF
-	TRBV7-2	-	TRBJ1-1	16	TGTGCCAGCAGCTTAACGACTTTCAGCTTGAACACTGAAGCTTTCTTT	CASSLTTFSLNTEAFF
-	TRBV7-8	-	TRBJ2-7	13	TGTGCCAGCAGCCCAACCCAGCCTCGAGAGCAGTACTTC	CASSPTQPREQYF
-	TRBV20-1	TRBD2	TRBJ2-7	15	TGCAGTGCTAGAGATATGGGAGGGCGGTTTTACGAGCAGTACTTC	CSARDMGGRFYEQYF
-	TRBV5-6	-	TRBJ2-1	12	TGTGCCAGCAGCTTCGACGACAATGAGCAGTTCTTC	CASSFDDNEQFF
-	TRBV20-1	TRBD1	TRBJ1-5	14	TGCAGTGCTAGGGACGACAGGGCCGATCAGCCCCAGCATTTT	CSARDDRADQPQHF
-	TRBV6-5	-	TRBJ1-2	12	TGTGCCAGCAGTAGGGGGGTGGATGGCTACACCTTC	CASSRGVDGYTF
-	TRBV28	-	TRBJ1-1	18	TGTGCCAGCAGTTTAACGGGTAGCGGGGAGGGCCTGAACACTGAAGCTTTCTTT	CASSLTGSGEGLNTEAFF
few	TRBV7-2	-	TRBJ2-4	16	TGTGCCAGCAGCTTAGTATCGGGACCCACCAAAAACATTCAGTACTTC	CASSLVSGPTKNIQYF
-	TRBV3-1	-	TRBJ2-3	13	TGTGCCAGCAGCCAGTTCTCTGGAGATACGCAGTATTTT	CASSQFSGDTQYF
-	TRBV6-1	-	TRBJ1-2	14	TGTGCCAGCAGTGAAACAGACACTAACTATGGCTACACCTTC	CASSETDTNYGYTF
few	TRBV20-1	-	TRBJ2-7	15	TGCAGTGCTAGAGATTGGCGGGAAAGCGCCTACGAGCAGTACTTC	CSARDWRESAYEQYF
few	TRBV5-1	-	TRBJ1-1	14	TGCGCCAGCAGCTTGGGTGACAGAACCACTGAAGCTTTCTTT	CASSLGDRTTEAFF
many	TRBV20-1	TRBD2	TRBJ2-5	16	TGCAGTGCTAGTCCGGGACTAGCGGGGGGCCAAGAGACCCAGTACTTC	CSASPGLAGGQETQYF
-	TRBV25-1	-	TRBJ1-2	13	TGTGCCAGCAGTGAAACCGGTGGGGGTGGCTACACCTTC	CASSETGGGGYTF
-	TRBV5-5	-	TRBJ1-5	14	TGTGCCAGCAGCGAGAGGGGTTCAAATCAGCCCCAGCATTTT	CASSERGSNQPQHF
few	TRBV15	-	TRBJ1-5	15	TGTGCCACCAGCAGAGACCGGACTCTTAATCAGCCCCAGCATTTT	CATSRDRTLNQPQHF
few	TRBV2	TRBD2	TRBJ2-1	15	TGTGCCAGCAGAGGACTAGCGGGGGGCGAGAATGAGCAGTTCTTC	CASRGLAGGENEQFF
-	TRBV2	-	TRBJ2-3	17	TGTGCCAGCAGTGAAGCGCGCGGACAGAGGAGCACAGATACGCAGTATTTT	CASSEARGQRSTDTQYF
few	TRBV6-5	-	TRBJ2-1	13	TGTGCCAGCAGTCAGGGGCTGTACAATGAGCAGTTCTTC	CASSQGLYNEQFF
few	TRBV4-1	-	TRBJ2-3	16	TGCGCCAGCAGCCTGGGAAAGGGACAAGGCACAGATACGCAGTATTTT	CASSLGKGQGTDTQYF
-	TRBV29-1	TRBD2	TRBJ2-7	13	TGCAGCGTCTGGACTAGCGGGAGCTACGAGCAGTACTTC	CSVWTSGSYEQYF
few	TRBV10-3	-	TRBJ2-1	15	TGTGCCATCAGTGAAGGACAGTCACAAGGAGATGAGCAGTTCTTC	CAISEGQSQGDEQFF
-	TRBV28	-	TRBJ2-5	14	TGTGCCAGCAGTCCCACAGGGTCGAGAGAGACCCAGTACTTC	CASSPTGSRETQYF
-	TRBV3-1	-	TRBJ2-1	14	TGTGCCAGCAGTGTTCGAGCGGGCCACAATGAGCAGTTCTTC	CASSVRAGHNEQFF
few	TRBV7-9	TRBD2	TRBJ2-2	15	TGTGCCAGCACCCCGGCGGGGGGGCGCAGCGGGGAGCTGTTTTTT	CASTPAGGRSGELFF
-	TRBV27	-	TRBJ1-1	14	TGTGCCAGCGCCCTTTACCAGGTGAACACTGAAGCTTTCTTT	CASALYQVNTEAFF
-	TRBV28	-	TRBJ2-2	14	TGTGCCAGCAGTCTTGGGACCTACACCGGGGAGCTGTTTTTT	CASSLGTYTGELFF
-	TRBV3-1	-	TRBJ2-1	15	TGTGCCAGCAGCCCCGCAGCGGGCTATTACAATGAGCAGTTCTTC	CASSPAAGYYNEQFF
few	TRBV6-5	TRBD2	TRBJ2-1	17	TGTGCCAGCAGTTTCCTACTAGCGGGGGGGCGGTCGGGTGAGCAGTTCTTC	CASSFLLAGGRSGEQFF
-	TRBV10-3	-	TRBJ1-5	13	TGTGCCATCACCTGGGACGTTGATCAGCCCCAGCATTTT	CAITWDVDQPQHF
-	TRBV24-1	-	TRBJ2-3	13	TGTGCCACCAGTGACCCGCTCCGAGATACGCAGTATTTT	CATSDPLRDTQYF
-	TRBV11-2	-	TRBJ2-5	16	TGTGCCAGCAGCCATCCCGGGGGGCATTCCCAAGAGACCCAGTACTTC	CASSHPGGHSQETQYF
-	TRBV4-1	-	TRBJ2-5	15	TGCGCCAGCAGCCAAAGCGTAAGGGCGGCAGAGACCCAGTACTTC	CASSQSVRAAETQYF
few	TRBV5-1	-	TRBJ2-7	13	TGCGCCAGTACGGGCCAATCGGGGCTCGAGCAGTACTTC	CASTGQSGLEQYF
-	TRBV12-3/TRBV12-4	-	TRBJ1-5	14	TGTGCCAGCAGTCCGATTGTAAGCAATCAGCCCCAGCATTTT	CASSPIVSNQPQHF
-	TRBV6-5	-	TRBJ2-7	14	TGTGCCAGCAGTTACCTACAGGGATCGTACGAGCAGTACTTC	CASSYLQGSYEQYF
-	TRBV29-1	TRBD1	TRBJ1-2	15	TGCAGCGTTGAGGACAGGGGGCGCGGTCGCCCTGGCTACACCTTC	CSVEDRGRGRPGYTF
-	TRBV3-1	-	TRBJ2-3	16	TGTGCCAGCAGCCAAGGTTCATCTACTAGCACAGATACGCAGTATTTT	CASSQGSSTSTDTQYF
few	TRBV12-3/TRBV12-4	-	TRBJ2-7	14	TGTGCCAGCAGTGGGTTTTCTGGATACTGCGAGCAGTACTTC	CASSGFSGYCEQYF
-	TRBV20-1	-	TRBJ2-3	13	TGCAGTGCTAAACTGGGCAGCACAGATACGCAGTATTTT	CSAKLGSTDTQYF
few	TRBV2	-	TRBJ2-6	14	TGTGCCAGCAGTAGACTCCCTGGGGCCAACGTCCTGACTTTC	CASSRLPGANVLTF